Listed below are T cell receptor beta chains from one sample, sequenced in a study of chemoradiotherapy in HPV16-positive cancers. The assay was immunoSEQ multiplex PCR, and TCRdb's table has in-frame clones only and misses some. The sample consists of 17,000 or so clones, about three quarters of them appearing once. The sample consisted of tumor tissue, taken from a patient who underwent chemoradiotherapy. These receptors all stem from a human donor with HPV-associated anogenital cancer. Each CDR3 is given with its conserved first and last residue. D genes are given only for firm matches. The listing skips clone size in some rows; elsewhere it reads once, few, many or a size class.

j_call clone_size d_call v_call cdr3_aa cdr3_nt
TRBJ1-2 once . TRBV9 CASSAGGGHTF TGTGCCAGCAGCGCGGGGGGGGGCCACACCTTC
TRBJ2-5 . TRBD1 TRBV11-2 CASSPRGGQGEETQYF TGTGCCAGCAGCCCGAGGGGGGGACAGGGGGAAGAGACCCAGTACTTC
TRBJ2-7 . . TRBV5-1 CASSLFYEQYF TGCGCCAGCAGCTTGTTCTACGAGCAGTACTTC
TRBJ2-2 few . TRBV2 CASSLTWAGELFF TGTGCCAGCAGTCTAACTTGGGCCGGGGAGCTGTTTTTT
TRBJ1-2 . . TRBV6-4 CASSDWGSYGYTF TGTGCCAGCAGTGACTGGGGGAGCTATGGCTACACCTTC
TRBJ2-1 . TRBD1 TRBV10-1 CASSELEGAVDEQFF TGCGCCAGCAGTGAGTTAGAGGGGGCGGTAGATGAGCAGTTCTTC
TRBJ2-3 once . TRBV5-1 CASSFRTDTQYF TGCGCCAGCAGCTTCCGCACAGATACGCAGTATTTT
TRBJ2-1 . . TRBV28 CASRVNGHNEQFF TGTGCCAGCAGAGTCAACGGGCACAATGAGCAGTTCTTC
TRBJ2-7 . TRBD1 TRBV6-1 CASSDEGAMYEQYF TGTGCCAGCAGCGACGAGGGGGCTATGTACGAGCAGTACTTC
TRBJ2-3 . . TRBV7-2 CASSLDQGADTQYF TGTGCCAGCAGCTTAGATCAGGGCGCAGATACGCAGTATTTT
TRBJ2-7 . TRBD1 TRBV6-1 CASSEFGTGATYEQYF TGTGCCAGCAGTGAATTCGGGACAGGGGCAACCTACGAGCAGTACTTC
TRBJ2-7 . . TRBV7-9 CACGTLSSYEQYF TGTGCCTGCGGGACCCTATCCTCCTACGAGCAGTACTTC
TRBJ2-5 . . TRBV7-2 CASSPVWGQETQYF TGTGCCAGCAGCCCGGTTTGGGGACAAGAGACCCAGTACTTC
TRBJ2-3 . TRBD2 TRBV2 CASIGLDKDTQYF TGTGCCAGCATCGGACTAGATAAAGATACGCAGTATTTT
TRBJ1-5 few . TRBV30 CAWSVGGHEDQPQHF TGTGCCTGGAGTGTTGGGGGACACGAGGATCAGCCCCAGCATTTT
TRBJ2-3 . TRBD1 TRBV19 CASSIRDREGDTQYF TGTGCCAGTAGTATCCGGGACAGGGAAGGAGATACGCAGTATTTT
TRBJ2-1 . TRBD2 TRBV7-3 CASSSGLAGSLEQFF TGTGCCAGCAGCTCGGGACTAGCGGGGAGTCTGGAGCAGTTCTTC
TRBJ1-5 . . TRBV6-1 CASKYEGNQPQHF TGTGCCAGTAAGTATGAGGGCAATCAGCCCCAGCATTTT
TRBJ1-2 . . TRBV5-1 CASSLLGIDYGYTF TGCGCCAGCAGCTTGTTGGGTATTGACTATGGCTACACCTTC
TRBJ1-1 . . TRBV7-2 CASSLSVNTEAFF TGTGCCAGCAGCTTGTCGGTGAACACTGAAGCTTTCTTT
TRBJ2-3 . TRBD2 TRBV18 CASSPLAGTTDTQYF TGTGCCAGCTCACCACTAGCGGGAACCACAGATACGCAGTATTTT
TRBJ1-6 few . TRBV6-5 CASSYDSNSPLHF TGTGCCAGCAGTTATGACAGTAATTCACCCCTCCACTTT
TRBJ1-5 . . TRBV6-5 CASNRPSGNQPQHF TGTGCCAGCAACAGACCGAGCGGCAATCAGCCCCAGCATTTT